The 4 T cell receptor beta chains presented below share a single source sample, sequenced in a study of blood T cell repertoires in COVID-19. Sequenced by immunoSEQ multiplex PCR; TCRdb stores in-frame clones only, minus some. Counted here are 250,000 to 350,000 clones, nearly 90% occurring once; the ten biggest clones make up about 8.5%. The sequencing input was peripheral blood. Receptors originate from a man between 18 and 35 years old with active or convalescent COVID-19.

The CDR3 bases are TGTGCCAGCAGCGTTTACAATGAGCAGTTCTTC. It specifies CASSVYNEQFF. This chain links TRBV12-3 or TRBV12-4 with TRBJ2-1; D is ambiguous. CDR3 size: 11 residues. V lost 6 bases and J lost 4, with 4 bases in between.

The chain employs TRBV7-9 and TRBJ2-7; TRBD2 matches at 7 bases. The CDR3 length is 12 residues. V dropped 1 base and J dropped 7; count of bases not matched to a gene: 1. Germline CDR1 and CDR2: SEHNR and FQNEAQ (reference sequence). CDR3 nucleotide sequence: TGTGCCAGCAGCTTAGGGGGAGGGGAGCAGTACTTC. It yields the protein CASSLGGGEQYF.

This clone was counted a single time. J is TRBJ2-7 and V is TRBV5-1, with D unclear. CDR3 size: 12 residues. CDR1 and CDR2 from the germline V gene are SGHRS and YFSETQ. The ends were cut back, 0 bases at V and 4 bases at J, with 5 bases in the middle. The CDR3 DNA reads as TGCGCCAGCAGCTTGGGGCAGTACGAGCAGTACTTC. Translated: CASSLGQYEQYF.

The genes are TRBV4-1 and TRBJ1-2; 8 bases are a match to TRBD1. Germline values: CDR1 MGHRA, CDR2 YSYEKL. Trimming removed 4 bases from V and 9 bases from J; junction bases left unmatched: 10. The CDR3 is 14 residues long. DNA of the CDR3: TGCGCCAGCAGCCTATTCCTGGACAGGGAGAGCTACACCTTC. Its translation: CASSLFLDRESYTF.